These 12 T cell receptor beta chains were sequenced from one sample in a study of T cell responses to AZD1222 COVID-19 vaccine. Using immunoSEQ multiplex PCR, the repertoire was profiled, and TCRdb retains in-frame clones only, with some absent. Among 100,000 or so clones listed, roughly 90% were seen once. The sequences come from peripheral blood, collected on day 0 of AZD1222 vaccination. The receptors shown here come from an adult in good health.

CDR3 sequence reads: CASSISGQGYEQYF. In DNA form, the CDR3 reads TGCGCCAGCAGCATTTCGGGACAGGGATACGAGCAGTACTTC. The genes are TRBV5-1 and TRBJ2-7, with 9 bases matching TRBD1. This CDR3 has 14 residues. The trim removed 4 bases at V and 4 bases at J, leaving 6 bases unmatched. Germline V gives CDR1 SGHRS, CDR2 YFSETQ.

There are a few counts of this clone. The chain has TRBV30 and TRBJ1-1, with D tentatively TRBD1 (5 bases). The V end lost 8 bases, the J end lost 2 bases, and 12 bases lay between the germline ends. CDR3 size: 12 residues. Germline V gives CDR1 GTSNPN, CDR2 SVGIG (reference sequence). The CDR3 here is CARGGPNTEAFF. The DNA for the CDR3 is TGTGCCCGGGGGGGTCCTAACACTGAAGCTTTCTTT. Supplemented by reference TRBV30 and TRBJ1-1, the full variable domain reads SQTIHQWPATLVQPVGSPLSLECTVEGTSNPNLYWYRQAAGRGLQLLFYSVGIGQISSEVPQNLSASRPQDRQFILSSKKLLLSDSGFYLCARGGPNTEAFFGQGTRLTVV.

CDR3 amino acids: CASKRKQENTEAFF. The CDR3 DNA reads TGTGCCAGCAAGCGGAAACAAGAGAACACTGAAGCTTTCTTT. The rearrangement joins TRBV2 to TRBJ1-1; D unresolved. Germline values: CDR1 SNHLY, CDR2 FYNNEI. CDR3 length: 14 amino acids. The V end lost 7 bases, the J end lost 1 base, and 13 bases lay between the germline ends.

J is TRBJ2-5 and V is TRBV29-1; possible D gene TRBD2, 7 bases. Per germline, CDR1 SQVTM and CDR2 ANQGSEA. The V gene lost 2 bases and the J gene lost 4 bases, with 11 bases spanning the gap. The CDR3 runs 13 residues. The CDR3 nucleotides are TGCAGCGTTGAATGGAGGGGGGGAGAGACCCAGTACTTC. It translates to CSVEWRGGETQYF.

This rearrangement joins TRBV18 to TRBJ1-3; D is unresolved. V was pared by 3 bases and J by 0 bases, with 9 bases between. The CDR3 runs 15 residues. Germline V CDR1 and CDR2: KGHSH, LQKENI. The CDR3 DNA follows: TGTGCCAGCTCACCCCGGGTCCCCTCTGGAAACACCATATATTTT. It translates to CASSPRVPSGNTIYF.

The chain carries TRBV6-2 or TRBV6-3 and TRBJ2-1; D might be TRBD1 (5 bases). Germline assignment: CDR1 MNHEY and CDR2 SVGEGT. V lost 5 bases, J lost 8 bases, and 16 bases lay in between. The CDR3 loop spans 14 amino acids. The CDR3 region is CASSPRSGHHEQFF. The DNA of the CDR3 is TGTGCCAGCAGTCCGCGGTCCGGACATCATGAGCAGTTCTTC.

This chain links TRBV25-1 with TRBJ1-5; D remains ambiguous. The CDR3 covers 15 residues. The germline V gene has CDR1 MGHDK and CDR2 SYGVNS. The V end lost 7 bases, the J end lost 3 bases, and 16 bases lay between the germline ends. The DNA for the CDR3 is TGTGCCAGCATCCAAGAAACAGTACACAATCAGCCCCAGCATTTT. This codes for CASIQETVHNQPQHF.

This clone was counted a few times. The chain joins TRBV4-1 to TRBJ1-5; weak D call: TRBD1 (5 bases). Trimming left V 4 bases short and J 6 bases short, with 19 bases between. CDR1 and CDR2 (germline): MGHRA, YSYEKL. This CDR3 has 16 amino acids. The CDR3 here is CASSPAPGPRGQPQHF. CDR3 DNA sequence: TGCGCCAGCAGCCCAGCTCCGGGTCCAAGGGGTCAGCCCCAGCATTTT.

This clone was counted a few times. This sequence joins TRBV5-1 and TRBJ2-7; TRBD2 matches at 9 bases. J was trimmed by 3 bases and V by 0 bases; bases with no gene match: 7. This CDR3 has 16 residues. Germline V gene data show CDR1 as SGHRS and CDR2 as YFSETQ. The CDR3 reads CASSLALAGRNYEQYF. The CDR3 DNA reads as TGCGCCAGCAGCTTGGCTCTAGCGGGGCGGAACTACGAGCAGTACTTC.

This chain uses TRBV14 with TRBJ2-1; 7 nucleotides line up with TRBD1. The CDR3 runs 14 residues. Trimming took 4 bases from V and 9 from J; bases not matched to a gene: 9. Germline V gives CDR1 SGHDN, CDR2 FVKESK. CDR3 region: CASSRFDRDREQFF. The CDR3 DNA reads TGTGCCAGCAGCCGCTTTGACAGGGACCGTGAGCAGTTCTTC.

V usage is TRBV5-4 and J usage is TRBJ1-2; D is uncertain. The length of the CDR3 is 16 residues. V lost 1 base and J 4 bases, leaving 17 bases between the germline ends. CDR1 is SGHNT, CDR2 YYREEE, per germline (reference sequence). The CDR3, as DNA: TGTGCCAGCAGCTTGTGGCCCCCCAGACCGAGCTATGGCTACACCTTC. Protein product: CASSLWPPRPSYGYTF.

This chain links TRBV20-1 with TRBJ1-2; D possibly corresponds to TRBD1 (6 bases). The germline CDR1 and CDR2 sequences are DFQATT and SNEGSKA (reference sequence). The CDR3 is made up of 16 amino acids. Trimming pared 3 bases from V and 7 bases from J, leaving 24 bases between. The CDR3 protein is CSASKGVSGKVGGYTF. The CDR3, as DNA: TGCAGTGCTAGTAAGGGGGTCTCGGGCAAGGTCGGTGGCTACACCTTC.